This T cell receptor (beta chain) was sequenced for a study of cytomegalovirus exposure and HLA in healthy donors. Points from the study as a whole: Associated with cytomegalovirus, according to the listing, were 150 to 200 TCR beta chains.

About this clone: Its specificity is not known.

The CDR3 spans 19 residues. CDR1 SGHVS and CDR2 FNYEAQ come from the germline V gene. The junction had 18 bases not matched to a gene; V was cut back by 1 base and J by 7 bases. TCRdb's copy holds only in-frame clones and misses some; the assay was immunoSEQ multiplex PCR. This sample has hundreds of thousands of clones; roughly 87% occur once, and the top ten carry about 11%. Sequencing used PBMCs. This sequence originates from a man between 18 and 35 years old in good health and CMV-seropositive. The gene calls are TRBV7-6 and TRBJ2-2, with TRBD2 matching over 7 bases. CDR3 bases: TGTGCCAGCAGCTTAGTAGAAGTAGCGGGCCCCCGCGGTAACGGGGAGCTGTTTTTT. It encodes CASSLVEVAGPRGNGELFF. Combining the CDR3 with reference TRBV7-6 and TRBJ2-2 gives the whole variable domain GAGVSQSPRYKVTKRGQDVALRCDPISGHVSLYWYRQALGQGPEFLTYFNYEAQQDKSGLPNDRFSAERPEGSISTLTIQRTEQRDSAMYRCASSLVEVAGPRGNGELFFGEGSRLTVL.